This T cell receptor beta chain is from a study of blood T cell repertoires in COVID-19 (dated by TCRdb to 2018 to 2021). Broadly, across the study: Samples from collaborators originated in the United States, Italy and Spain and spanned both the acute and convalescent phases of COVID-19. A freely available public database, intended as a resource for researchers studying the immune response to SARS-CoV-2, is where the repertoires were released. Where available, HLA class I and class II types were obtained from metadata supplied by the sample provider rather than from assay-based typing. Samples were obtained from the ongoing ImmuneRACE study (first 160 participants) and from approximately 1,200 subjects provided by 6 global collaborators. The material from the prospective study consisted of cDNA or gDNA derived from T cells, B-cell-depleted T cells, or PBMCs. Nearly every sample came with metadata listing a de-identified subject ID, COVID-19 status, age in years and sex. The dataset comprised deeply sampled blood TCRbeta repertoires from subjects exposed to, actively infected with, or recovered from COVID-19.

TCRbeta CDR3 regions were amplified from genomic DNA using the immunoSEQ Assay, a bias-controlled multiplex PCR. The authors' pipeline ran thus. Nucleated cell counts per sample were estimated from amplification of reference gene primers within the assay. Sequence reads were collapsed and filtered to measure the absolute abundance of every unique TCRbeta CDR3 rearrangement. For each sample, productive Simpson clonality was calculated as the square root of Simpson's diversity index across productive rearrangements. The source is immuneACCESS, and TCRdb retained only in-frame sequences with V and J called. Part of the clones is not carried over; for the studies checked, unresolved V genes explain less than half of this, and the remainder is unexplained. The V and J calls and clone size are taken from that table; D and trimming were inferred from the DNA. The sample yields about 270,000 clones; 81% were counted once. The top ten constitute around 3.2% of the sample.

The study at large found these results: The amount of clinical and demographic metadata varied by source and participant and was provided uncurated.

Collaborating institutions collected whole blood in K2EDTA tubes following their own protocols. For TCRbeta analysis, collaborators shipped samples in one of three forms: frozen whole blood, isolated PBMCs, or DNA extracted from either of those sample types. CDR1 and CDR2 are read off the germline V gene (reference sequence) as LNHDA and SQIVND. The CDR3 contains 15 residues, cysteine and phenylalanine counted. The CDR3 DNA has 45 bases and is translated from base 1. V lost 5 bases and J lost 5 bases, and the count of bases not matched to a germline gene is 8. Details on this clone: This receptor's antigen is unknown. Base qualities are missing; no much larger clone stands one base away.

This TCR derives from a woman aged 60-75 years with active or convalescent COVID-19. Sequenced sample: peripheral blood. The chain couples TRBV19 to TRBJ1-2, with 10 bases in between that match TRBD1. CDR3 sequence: CASSADRGPSYGYTF. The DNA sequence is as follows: TGTGCCAGTAGTGCCGACAGGGGGCCATCATATGGCTACACCTTC.